The rows below give T cell receptor beta chains drawn from one sample of a study of blood T cell repertoires in COVID-19. Repertoires were generated with immunoSEQ multiplex PCR, while TCRdb's copy carries only in-frame clones and drops some. The sample yields about 260,000 clones, 86% seen once. Material for sequencing was peripheral blood. Receptor source: a man aged 35-49 years who had recovered from COVID-19. CDR3s include the opening cysteine and the closing phenylalanine or tryptophan. D genes are given only for firm matches. Rows give clone size only sometimes, using once, few, many, or a class for an expanded clone.

.	TRBV9	.	TRBJ1-1	CASSVGGLTEAFF	TGTGCCAGCAGCGTCGGGGGTTTAACTGAAGCTTTCTTT
.	TRBV9	.	TRBJ1-1	CASSASTQLGQGWTEAFF	TGTGCCAGCAGCGCATCCACGCAATTAGGGCAGGGATGGACTGAAGCTTTCTTT
few	TRBV27	.	TRBJ1-2	CASSSGVSAMNYGYTF	TGTGCCAGCAGTTCCGGGGTATCCGCGATGAACTATGGCTACACCTTC
.	TRBV7-6	.	TRBJ1-3	CASSLGEGNTIYF	TGTGCCAGCAGCTTAGGAGAAGGAAACACCATATATTTT
.	TRBV18	.	TRBJ1-4	CASSPQDVRGEKLFF	TGTGCCAGCTCACCACAGGATGTACGGGGTGAAAAACTGTTTTTT
.	TRBV14	.	TRBJ2-2	CASSPYRNGELFF	TGTGCCAGCAGCCCATACAGGAACGGGGAGCTGTTTTTT
.	TRBV19	.	TRBJ2-7	CATRKPGQTYEQYF	TGTGCCACCAGAAAACCGGGACAAACGTACGAGCAGTACTTC
.	TRBV11-2	.	TRBJ2-2	CASSLGYTFTGELFF	TGTGCCAGCAGCTTAGGATACACCTTCACCGGGGAGCTGTTTTTT
.	TRBV7-9	.	TRBJ1-3	CASSLEGFRNTIYF	TGTGCCAGCAGCTTAGAGGGGTTTCGGAACACCATATATTTT
few	TRBV6-6	.	TRBJ2-6	CASRHSRSSLGANVLTF	TGTGCCAGCCGTCACAGTCGCTCGTCTCTGGGGGCCAACGTCCTGACTTTC
.	TRBV5-4	TRBD2	TRBJ2-1	CASTLAGALPGRSYNEQFF	TGTGCCAGCACCTTAGCGGGGGCCCTCCCGGGGAGGTCCTACAATGAGCAGTTCTTC
.	TRBV7-9	.	TRBJ1-5	CASSSQSNQPQHF	TGTGCCAGCAGCTCACAAAGCAATCAGCCCCAGCATTTT
.	TRBV7-2	.	TRBJ2-7	CASSFRLFAYEQYF	TGTGCCAGCAGCTTTAGACTATTTGCCTACGAGCAGTACTTC
.	TRBV27	TRBD2	TRBJ2-7	CASSLEAGVYEQYF	TGTGCCAGCAGTTTAGAAGCGGGAGTCTACGAGCAGTACTTC
many	TRBV14	.	TRBJ2-7	CASSATRGWDEQYF	TGTGCCAGCAGCGCTACGAGGGGGTGGGACGAGCAGTACTTC
.	TRBV15	TRBD2	TRBJ2-7	CATSISGGGWYEQYF	TGTGCCACCAGCATAAGCGGGGGGGGATGGTACGAGCAGTACTTC
.	TRBV10-3	TRBD1	TRBJ1-1	CAIKGQGTNTEAFF	TGTGCCATCAAGGGACAGGGGACGAACACTGAAGCTTTCTTT
.	TRBV20-1	.	TRBJ1-5	CSASVPHGSNQPQHF	TGCAGTGCTAGTGTCCCACATGGTAGCAATCAGCCCCAGCATTTT
.	TRBV18	.	TRBJ2-1	CASSPQGPYNEQFF	TGTGCCAGCTCACCTCAGGGGCCGTACAATGAGCAGTTCTTC
.	TRBV4-1	.	TRBJ2-7	CASSQDSGSSDGEQYF	TGCGCCAGCAGCCAAGACAGCGGCTCTAGCGATGGCGAGCAGTACTTC
.	TRBV5-1	TRBD1	TRBJ2-3	CASTSRQGNTDTQYF	TGCGCCAGCACCTCACGACAGGGGAACACAGATACGCAGTATTTT
.	TRBV9	TRBD2	TRBJ2-1	CASSVGGRGTGNEQFF	TGTGCCAGCAGCGTGGGCGGGAGGGGGACCGGCAATGAGCAGTTCTTC
.	TRBV4-3	.	TRBJ2-7	CASSQDQGSYEQYF	TGCGCCAGCAGCCAAGATCAGGGCTCCTACGAGCAGTACTTC
.	TRBV3-1/TRBV3-2	.	TRBJ2-3	CASSQGRDFTDTQYF	TGTGCCAGCAGCCAAGGCAGAGACTTCACAGATACGCAGTATTTT
once	TRBV15	.	TRBJ1-3	CATSIFRGPGNTIYF	TGTGCCACCAGCATTTTTAGGGGCCCTGGAAACACCATATATTTT